This T cell receptor beta chain emerged from a study of post-analysis software for immune sequencing data. Study-wide points: About five TRBV segments appeared more often in patients than in controls, and TRBV5-6, TRBV5-1 and TRBV20-1 were among these. Patients with multiple sclerosis recorded significantly lower normalized Chao1 diversity than controls, the study found.

Germline values: CDR1 DFQATT, CDR2 SNEGSKA (reference sequence). V was pared by 3 bases and J by 15 bases, with 15 bases between. The CDR3 consists of 11 residues. Unique molecular identifiers were carried by the TCR beta cDNA libraries. T cells numbering roughly 0.9 to 11 million gave rise to 400,000 to 550,000 cDNA molecules. TCRdb recomputed calls from the PCR reads with MiXCR, one row per CDR3 protein. The sample includes about 540,000 distinct CDR3 sequences, around 31% of them seen just once. Only a few counts were recorded for this clonotype. Its antigen is not identified. The clonotype comes from a girl under 18 with multiple sclerosis. Sequenced material: blood. The chain combines TRBV20-1 with TRBJ1-5; no clear D. The CDR3 DNA is TGCAGTGCTAGGGAAGGGTCAGCCCCGCATTTT. Translating it yields CSAREGSAPHF.